The T cell receptor (beta chain) under discussion was sequenced for a study of control samples from healthy donors and cancer patients (dated by TCRdb to the early 2020s). From the cysteine up to the phenylalanine, the CDR3 has a length of 16 residues. Of the read, only the CDR3 DNA is kept; its 48 bases are in frame from base 1. The germline V gene (reference sequence) specifies LGHDT as CDR1 and YNNKEL as CDR2. Trimming leaves V shorter by 4 bases and J shorter by 6 bases, with the junction holding 10 bases beyond the gene matches. Receptor libraries were prepared by the immunoSEQ multiplex PCR assay. TCRdb provides this immuneACCESS table in a form limited to in-frame rearrangements. Some clones are lacking; in checked studies, under half of them reflect an unresolved V gene, and why the rest are absent is not known. Counted in this sample were about 170,000 clones; 94% of them appeared once. The ten largest make up about 1.4% of the sample.

Details on this clone: The clone's antigen remains unknown. No base quality values were provided; no much bigger clone lies one nucleotide off.

Material for sequencing was blood. Recombination connected TRBV3-1 (or the pseudogene TRBV3-2) to TRBJ2-1; 9 bases in the middle match TRBD2. This TCR derives from a woman younger than 35 in good health. The DNA sequence follows: TGTGCCAGCAGCCCTATGGCACTAGCGGGCTTCAATGAGCAGTTCTTC. This yields the protein CASSPMALAGFNEQFF.